The 26 T cell receptor beta chains given below trace back to one sample, sequenced in a study of graft-versus-host responses after intestinal transplantation. The antigens for these receptors are not known. Assay: immunoSEQ multiplex PCR; the TCRdb copy retains only in-frame clones and omits some. The sample holds about 130,000 clones, more than 80% seen once. The material was unstimulated CD4+ T cells sorted from spleen or lymph node cells, obtained before intestinal transplant. The receptors come from a human donor who received an intestinal transplant.

This chain joins TRBV27 and TRBJ2-7; D might be TRBD2 (5 bases). Germline V gene lookup returns CDR1 MNHEY and CDR2 SMNVEV (reference sequence). CDR3 size: 14 residues. The germline V and J ends were trimmed by 5 bases and 6 bases, with 17 bases remaining between them. CDR3 DNA sequence: TGTGCCAGCAGTCCGGCGGAGCGAGGGAGCGAGCAGTACTTC. Translation: CASSPAERGSEQYF.

This chain uses TRBV10-1 with TRBJ2-2; D perhaps matches TRBD2 (5 bases). V shed 6 bases and J shed 3 bases, with 17 bases lying between them. In germline, CDR1 is WNHNN, CDR2 SYGVQD (reference sequence). There are 16 residues in the CDR3. The chain's CDR3 is CASSPFVSGYTGELFF. CDR3 bases: TGCGCCAGCAGCCCATTTGTCTCGGGATACACCGGGGAGCTGTTTTTT.

The rearrangement links TRBV6-5 to TRBJ2-3; D remains unclear. The CDR3 has 13 amino acids. Germline V CDR1 and CDR2: MNHEY, SVGAGI. The V end lost 0 bases, the J end lost 10 bases, and 11 bases lay between the germline ends. CDR3 sequence: CASSYSSVNAQYF. The CDR3 coding sequence is TGTGCCAGCAGTTACTCGAGCGTAAACGCGCAGTATTTT.

The chain has TRBV5-4 and TRBJ1-6; perhaps TRBD1 as D (5 bases). V lost 2 bases, J lost 7 bases, and 10 bases lay in between. CDR3 length: 14 residues. The germline gives CDR1 SGHNT, CDR2 YYREEE (reference sequence). This CDR3 is CASSFEGLNSPLHF. The CDR3 coding sequence is TGTGCCAGCAGCTTTGAGGGGTTGAATTCACCCCTCCACTTT.

The chain links TRBV2 to TRBJ1-1; the match to TRBD1 covers 7 bases. The CDR3 has 14 amino acids. V trimming: 9 bases; J trimming: 3 bases; junction bases outside the gene matches: 10. Germline loops: CDR1 SNHLY, CDR2 FYNNEI. The CDR3 sequence: CASVPHRGDTEAFF. In DNA, the CDR3 is TGTGCCAGTGTCCCTCACAGGGGTGACACTGAAGCTTTCTTT. The whole variable domain, filled in from reference TRBV2 and TRBJ1-1, reads EPEVTQTPSHQVTQMGQEVILRCVPISNHLYFYWYRQILGQKVEFLVSFYNNEISEKSEIFDDQFSVERPDGSNFTLKIRSTKLEDSAMYFCASVPHRGDTEAFFGQGTRLTVV.

V and J are TRBV7-2 and TRBJ1-2; TRBD1 matches 7 bases. Germline values: CDR1 SGHTA, CDR2 FQGNSA. The trim removed 7 bases at V and 4 bases at J, leaving 9 bases unmatched. This CDR3 is built from 14 residues. DNA of the CDR3: TGTGCCAGCACCCCGGGGGGGACAGTCTATGGCTACACCTTC. This translates into CASTPGGTVYGYTF.

The J gene is TRBJ2-7, the V gene TRBV11-3; D call uncertain. Germline lookup yields CDR1 SGHNT and CDR2 YENEEA. This CDR3 region has 15 residues. V was cut by 5 bases and J by 1 base, with 15 bases left in between. The CDR3 DNA reads as TGTGCCAGCAGCCCCGACACAGTCTCATCCTACGAGCAGTACTTC. Translating it yields CASSPDTVSSYEQYF.

As DNA, the CDR3 is TGTGCCAGCAGCAGCGGACTGCTTCAAGAGACCCAGTACTTC. The encoded protein is CASSSGLLQETQYF. The chain combines TRBV11-2 with TRBJ2-5; D possibly corresponds to TRBD2 (5 bases). The CDR3 is 14 residues long. CDR1 SGHAT and CDR2 FQNNGV come from the germline V gene. The V gene lost 5 bases and the J gene lost 2 bases, with 12 bases spanning the gap.

The J gene is TRBJ2-1, the V gene TRBV7-6, with D possibly TRBD1 on 5 matching bases. V was clipped by 3 bases and J by 5 bases, with 11 bases between them. This CDR3 has 14 amino acids. Germline loops: CDR1 SGHVS, CDR2 FNYEAQ. CDR3 sequence (DNA): TGTGCCAGCAGCTTTAGCACAGGTAACAATGAGCAGTTCTTC. Amino acids: CASSFSTGNNEQFF.

V and J are TRBV27 and TRBJ2-5, with D uncertain. The germline V gene has CDR1 MNHEY and CDR2 SMNVEV (reference sequence). V lost 3 bases and J lost 5, with 19 bases in between. This CDR3 has 16 amino acids. For the CDR3, the DNA is TGTGCCAGCAGTTTTGGTCAGCGAAAATTGGGTGAGACCCAGTACTTC. Residues: CASSFGQRKLGETQYF.

This rearrangement joins TRBV7-8 to TRBJ1-2; D remains ambiguous. Germline V CDR1 and CDR2: SGHVS, FQNEAQ. The CDR3 extends over 13 amino acids. V was shortened by 1 base and J by 2 bases, with 5 bases between the two germline ends. The CDR3 nucleotides are TGTGCCAGCAGCTTAGGGCAGAACTATGGCTACACCTTC. This encodes CASSLGQNYGYTF.

The V gene is TRBV6-4, the J gene TRBJ2-5, with 9 positions matching TRBD2. The CDR3 consists of 18 residues. V gave up 8 bases and J gave up 5 bases; unmatched junction bases: 21. The germline V gene has CDR1 MRHNA and CDR2 SNTAGT. The CDR3 DNA follows: TGTGCCAGCCTTGGTGGGACTAGCTGGTCTCTTTTTTCGGAGACCCAGTACTTC. This codes for CASLGGTSWSLFSETQYF.

The rearrangement joins TRBV5-4 to TRBJ2-1; 8 bases are a match to TRBD2. Unmatched junction bases numbered 13, after V lost 4 bases and J lost 7 bases. The CDR3 has 16 residues. The germline V gene encodes CDR1 SGHNT and CDR2 YYREEE (reference sequence). The DNA of the CDR3 is TGTGCCAGCAGCGGCCCACTAGCGGTATCTCGGAATGAGCAGTTCTTC. Amino acids: CASSGPLAVSRNEQFF.

Here the CDR3 DNA reads TGTGCCAGCAGACAGGTCTCTGGTGAGCAGTTCTTC. It encodes CASRQVSGEQFF. The chain links TRBV6-1 to TRBJ2-1, with D maybe TRBD1 (5 bases). The CDR3 loop spans 12 amino acids. V lost 6 bases and J 9 bases, leaving 12 bases between the germline ends. Germline V CDR1 and CDR2: MNHNS, SASEGT.

V usage is TRBV5-1 and J usage is TRBJ2-2; possibly TRBD1 for D (6 bases). The CDR3 is 13 amino acids. Germline V lookup: CDR1 SGHRS, CDR2 YFSETQ. V lost 4 bases, J lost 9 bases, and 13 bases lay in between. CDR3 sequence reads: CASSTPDRRELFF. The CDR3 DNA reads as TGCGCCAGCAGCACCCCGGACAGACGGGAGCTGTTTTTT.

This rearrangement joins TRBV5-1 to TRBJ1-1, with a possible D match to TRBD1 (6 bases). The germline V gene encodes CDR1 SGHRS and CDR2 YFSETQ. V was cut by 3 bases and J by 5 bases, with 23 bases left in between. CDR3 length: 17 residues. This CDR3 is CASSSPGGGLVRTEAFF. CDR3 bases: TGCGCCAGCAGCTCCCCGGGCGGGGGCCTTGTAAGGACTGAAGCTTTCTTT.

The chain combines TRBV2 with TRBJ1-2; D is possibly TRBD1 (6 bases). The CDR3 contains 13 residues. Germline assignment: CDR1 SNHLY and CDR2 FYNNEI. V lost 7 bases and J 0 bases, leaving 9 bases between the germline ends. CDR3 DNA sequence: TGTGCCAGCACCGGACAGACTAACTATGGCTACACCTTC. Translating it yields CASTGQTNYGYTF.

The rearrangement links TRBV11-2 to TRBJ2-7; 10 bases align to TRBD1. Per germline, CDR1 SGHAT and CDR2 FQNNGV. The CDR3 loop spans 14 amino acids. V lost 6 bases and J lost 0; bases outside the gene matches: 2. CDR3: CASSRQGASYEQYF. The CDR3, as DNA: TGTGCCAGCAGTCGACAGGGGGCCTCCTACGAGCAGTACTTC.

V is TRBV6-5 and J is TRBJ2-3; D tentatively reads TRBD1 or TRBD2 (6 bases each). Germline CDR1 is MNHEY and CDR2 is SVGAGI. This CDR3 is 14 amino acids long. V was shortened by 6 bases and J by 0 bases, with 10 bases between the two germline ends. DNA of the CDR3: TGTGCCAGCAGCCCGGGGGCCAGCACAGATACGCAGTATTTT. Translated: CASSPGASTDTQYF.

V gene TRBV19 combines with J gene TRBJ2-4; 8 positions agree with TRBD2. The V gene end was trimmed by 4 bases and the J gene end by 0 bases; junction bases not matched to a gene: 14. CDR1 LNHDA and CDR2 SQIVND come from the germline V gene (reference sequence). This CDR3 has 19 amino acids. CDR3 loop: CASSRKTSARPLAKNIQYF. The CDR3 region has the DNA TGTGCCAGTAGTAGAAAGACTAGCGCGAGGCCCCTAGCCAAAAACATTCAGTACTTC.

This sequence joins TRBV7-3 and TRBJ2-2; D may be TRBD1 or TRBD2 (6 bases each). Germline CDR1 SGHTA, CDR2 FQGTGA. The CDR3 covers 14 residues. V was clipped by 11 bases and J by 5 bases, with 18 bases between them. CDR3 sequence: CASGASGGTGELFF. Here the CDR3 DNA reads TGTGCCTCAGGGGCCAGCGGAGGGACCGGGGAGCTGTTTTTT.

This clone was seen once. The rearrangement joins TRBV5-8 to TRBJ2-3, with D tentatively TRBD1 or TRBD2 (5 bases each). V was pared by 4 bases and J by 6 bases, with 15 bases between. This CDR3 is 14 amino acids long. Germline V gene data show CDR1 as SGHTS and CDR2 as YDEGEE. The CDR3 region has the DNA TGTGCCAGCAGCCTCCCCGGGGCATCCGATACGCAGTATTTT. It encodes CASSLPGASDTQYF.

The gene calls are TRBV5-1 and TRBJ1-6, with TRBD1 as a possible D gene (6 bases). V lost 0 bases, J lost 9 bases, and 13 bases lay in between. This CDR3 comprises 15 residues. Germline CDR1 reads SGHRS; CDR2 reads YFSETQ. CDR3 DNA sequence: TGCGCCAGCAGCTTGGGCCAGGGGATAGGTTCACCCCTCCACTTT. Its protein product is CASSLGQGIGSPLHF.

The chain recombines TRBV7-2 with TRBJ1-1; a possible D gene is TRBD1 (6 bases). Trimming took off 2 bases at V and 12 bases at J, with 13 bases between the two ends. Germline CDR1 and CDR2: SGHTA and FQGNSA. The CDR3 loop spans 12 amino acids. CDR3 DNA sequence: TGTGCCAGCAGCTTAAAAGGGGGATGGACTTTCTTT. It encodes CASSLKGGWTFF.

About this clone itself: Its ends do not fully match the called genes, so a read error is possible. The chain combines TRBV4-1 with TRBJ1-1; D is possibly TRBD1 (6 bases). The CDR3 is 15 residues long. The germline V gene encodes CDR1 MGHRA and CDR2 YSYEKL. DNA of the CDR3: TGTGCCAGCAGCCAAGCCAGGGGTTGGAACACTGAAGCTTTCTTT. Translating it yields CASSQARGWNTEAFF.

This clone appeared a few times. V is TRBV4-1 and J is TRBJ2-7, with D maybe TRBD1 (7 bases). This CDR3 is built from 16 residues. The V end was cut by 2 bases, the J end by 5 bases, with 19 bases between. The germline V gene encodes CDR1 MGHRA and CDR2 YSYEKL. The CDR3 loop reads CASSQPPLRDSNEQYF. The DNA for the CDR3 is TGCGCCAGCAGCCAACCCCCCCTGCGGGACAGCAACGAGCAGTACTTC.